Listed below are T cell receptor beta chains from one sample, sequenced in a study of identifying expanded T cells in peripheral blood. Repertoires were generated with immunoSEQ multiplex PCR, while TCRdb's copy carries only in-frame clones and drops some. This table holds more than 75,000 clones, about 86% found once. The sequencing sample was made of blood. Receptor source: a person aged 18-70 years in good health. CDR3s include the opening cysteine and the closing phenylalanine or tryptophan. The D gene is left open where the match is weak. Part of the rows lack a size; the others show once, few, many or a class for expanded clones.

v_gene,abundance,d_gene,j_gene,CDR3aa,CDR3nt
TRBV7-9,once,TRBD2,TRBJ2-1,CASSLVVAGGPFDNEQFF,TGTGCCAGCAGCTTAGTTGTTGCGGGGGGGCCCTTTGACAATGAGCAGTTCTTC
TRBV6-5,.,TRBD1,TRBJ2-1,CASSTDRGSYNEQFF,TGTGCCAGCAGTACGGACAGGGGAAGTTACAATGAGCAGTTCTTC
TRBV5-1,.,.,TRBJ2-3,CASSPGPTDTQYF,TGCGCCAGCAGCCCCGGCCCTACAGATACGCAGTATTTT
TRBV25-1,.,.,TRBJ2-3,CASSEFGTDTQYF,TGTGCCAGCAGTGAATTCGGAACAGATACGCAGTATTTT
TRBV6-5,.,.,TRBJ2-7,CASSRRGEQYF,TGTGCCAGCAGCCGCCGCGGCGAGCAGTACTTC
TRBV4-3,.,TRBD1,TRBJ1-2,CASSQERGTDYGYTF,TGCGCCAGCAGCCAAGAACGCGGGACAGACTATGGCTACACCTTC
TRBV19,.,.,TRBJ1-3,CASSIGAGNTIYF,TGTGCCAGTAGTATCGGGGCTGGAAACACCATATATTTT
TRBV28,once,.,TRBJ2-7,CASSLRNEQYF,TGTGCCAGCAGTCTTAGGAACGAGCAGTACTTC
TRBV7-2,.,.,TRBJ2-3,CASSTYSLSTDTQYF,TGTGCCAGCAGCACCTACTCCCTAAGCACAGATACGCAGTATTTT
TRBV9,.,.,TRBJ2-1,CASSPYSGFDNEQFF,TGTGCCAGCAGCCCGTACTCCGGATTCGACAATGAGCAGTTCTTC
TRBV27,once,TRBD1,TRBJ2-6,CASSSFYGTAPSGANVLTF,TGTGCCAGCAGCTCGTTTTACGGGACAGCTCCTTCTGGGGCCAACGTCCTGACTTTC
TRBV4-1,once,.,TRBJ2-1,CASSQEGGLRFF,TGCGCCAGCAGCCAAGAGGGCGGGTTGCGGTTCTTC
TRBV9,.,.,TRBJ2-3,CASSVGGPLGTDTQYF,TGTGCCAGCAGCGTTGGTGGCCCATTGGGCACAGATACGCAGTATTTT
TRBV20-1,.,.,TRBJ2-7,CSVAPTYEQYF,TGCAGTGTAGCTCCTACCTACGAGCAGTACTTC
TRBV9,.,.,TRBJ1-1,CASSVLEDTEAFF,TGTGCCAGCAGCGTTTTGGAGGACACTGAAGCTTTCTTT
TRBV19,.,.,TRBJ2-1,CASSIGGLWGSYNEQFF,TGTGCCAGTAGTATAGGGGGGCTCTGGGGAAGCTACAATGAGCAGTTCTTC
TRBV18,few,.,TRBJ1-5,CASSPGVDQPQHF,TGTGCCAGCTCACCGGGGGTGGATCAGCCCCAGCATTTT
TRBV7-6,.,TRBD1,TRBJ2-7,CASSRDRGHEQYF,TGTGCCAGCAGCCGGGACAGGGGCCACGAGCAGTACTTC
TRBV29-1,few,.,TRBJ1-1,CSVHPGMNTEAFF,TGCAGCGTTCATCCGGGGATGAACACTGAAGCTTTCTTT
TRBV6-6,.,.,TRBJ1-4,CASSYPSGMGDEKLFF,TGTGCCAGCAGTTACCCATCAGGCATGGGTGATGAAAAACTGTTTTTT
TRBV2,.,.,TRBJ1-1,CASGVRAGAFF,TGTGCCAGCGGAGTCAGGGCTGGGGCTTTCTTT
TRBV6-5,.,.,TRBJ1-2,CASSSTGSNYGYTF,TGTGCCAGCAGCTCCACCGGGAGTAACTATGGCTACACCTTC
TRBV6-5,once,.,TRBJ1-2,CASSYSTNGYTF,TGTGCCAGCAGTTACTCGACGAATGGCTACACCTTC
TRBV5-1,few,.,TRBJ1-2,CASSPDGANYGYTF,TGCGCCAGCAGCCCCGACGGGGCTAACTATGGCTACACCTTC
TRBV6-1,.,.,TRBJ2-5,CASTGRYLQETQYF,TGTGCCAGCACGGGCAGATACCTCCAAGAGACCCAGTACTTC
TRBV7-8,.,TRBD2,TRBJ2-1,CASSLDRLATLSSYNEQFF,TGTGCCAGCAGCTTAGATAGACTAGCGACATTGAGCTCCTACAATGAGCAGTTCTTC
TRBV6-5,few,.,TRBJ1-6,CASSARGGSPLHF,TGTGCCAGCAGTGCGAGGGGTGGTTCACCCCTCCACTTT
TRBV5-1,.,.,TRBJ1-2,CASSLFQFYGYTF,TGCGCCAGCAGCTTGTTCCAGTTCTATGGCTACACCTTC
TRBV19,.,TRBD1,TRBJ2-7,CASSIGQGSYEQYF,TGTGCCAGTAGTATAGGACAGGGCTCCTACGAGCAGTACTTC
TRBV7-3,.,.,TRBJ2-7,CASSSQGEASEQYF,TGTGCCAGCAGCTCCCAAGGAGAGGCCTCCGAGCAGTACTTC
TRBV7-3,once,.,TRBJ1-2,CASSFRAAGGYTF,TGTGCCAGCAGCTTTCGCGCAGCGGGTGGCTACACCTTC
TRBV6-5,.,TRBD2,TRBJ2-1,CASSRGGSYNEQFF,TGTGCCAGCAGCCGCGGGGGCTCCTACAATGAGCAGTTCTTC
TRBV4-1,.,.,TRBJ1-2,CASSQDGQGYYGYTF,TGCGCCAGCAGCCAAGACGGGCAGGGATATTATGGCTACACCTTC
TRBV28,.,.,TRBJ1-2,CASRTPSDSGYTF,TGTGCCAGCAGGACTCCATCTGATTCTGGCTACACCTTC
TRBV2,.,.,TRBJ1-1,CASSSDYMRTEAFF,TGTGCCAGCAGTTCGGACTACATGAGGACTGAAGCTTTCTTT
TRBV5-1,.,.,TRBJ2-2,CATGTGTTMNTGELFF,TGCGCCACCGGGACCGGGACAACAATGAACACCGGGGAGCTGTTTTTT
TRBV5-1,.,.,TRBJ2-2,CATRRAGENTGELFF,TGCGCCACCAGAAGGGCAGGGGAAAACACCGGGGAGCTGTTTTTT
TRBV5-5,.,.,TRBJ1-5,CASGEVKPQHF,TGTGCCAGCGGTGAAGTAAAGCCCCAGCATTTT
TRBV2,.,.,TRBJ1-1,CASSGEAEAFF,TGTGCCAGCAGTGGGGAGGCTGAAGCTTTCTTT
TRBV2,.,.,TRBJ2-2,CASSESRAGTGELFF,TGTGCCAGCAGCGAGAGCAGGGCAGGGACCGGGGAGCTGTTTTTT
TRBV28,.,TRBD2,TRBJ2-7,CASSTLGGIGPKSYEQYF,TGTGCCAGCAGTACGTTGGGAGGGATTGGGCCAAAGTCCTACGAGCAGTACTTC
TRBV5-8,.,TRBD1,TRBJ2-3,CASSLPTGASDTQYF,TGTGCCAGCAGCTTGCCAACAGGGGCTTCAGATACGCAGTATTTT